This passage covers 3 T cell receptor beta chains from one sample sequenced in a study of blood T cell dynamics during melanoma immunotherapy. Time point described: pre-treatment baseline. Clones were sequenced by immunoSEQ multiplex PCR, and TCRdb holds only the in-frame ones, with some missing. The sample lists about 22,000 clones; roughly nine tenths were seen once. Sequences were derived from blood, sampled from a patient treated with checkpoint blockade. Receptor source: a human donor with melanoma.

This chain uses TRBV25-1 with TRBJ2-7, with a possible D match to TRBD2 (5 bases). Trimming took 5 bases from V and 2 from J, leaving 10 bases between them. The CDR3 covers 13 residues. CDR1 is MGHDK, CDR2 SYGVNS, per germline. CDR3 amino acids: CASSPPGTYEQYF. The DNA of the CDR3 is TGTGCCAGCAGTCCCCCGGGGACCTACGAGCAGTACTTC.

V gene TRBV5-1 combines with J gene TRBJ2-7; D not certain. This CDR3 has 12 residues. Trimming shortened V by 0 bases and J by 2 bases, and 3 bases separated the two germline ends. Germline V gene data show CDR1 as SGHRS and CDR2 as YFSETQ. The CDR3, as DNA: TGCGCCAGCAGCTTGGGGGCCTACGAGCAGTACTTC. Amino acids: CASSLGAYEQYF.

V is TRBV6-6 and J is TRBJ1-2; 10 nucleotides match TRBD1. The CDR3 extends over 16 amino acids. Looked up from germline, CDR1 is MNHNY and CDR2 is SVGAGI (reference sequence). The trim removed 7 bases at V and 1 base at J, leaving 9 bases unmatched. This CDR3 is CASTLAGQGGNYGYTF. In DNA form, the CDR3 reads TGTGCCAGCACCCTAGCCGGACAGGGGGGTAACTATGGCTACACCTTC.